The 26 T cell receptor beta chains below all came from one sample that was sequenced in a study of cytomegalovirus exposure and HLA in healthy donors. Vbeta (60) and Jbeta (13) primers were used in the PCR. Libraries were prepared by immunoSEQ multiplex PCR; TCRdb keeps only in-frame clonotypes and omits some of them. The sample records around 140,000 clones, roughly 82% being singletons. The sequenced material came from PBMCs. All receptors derive from a male donor in good health and CMV-seropositive.

The genes are TRBV5-5 and TRBJ2-2; possibly TRBD2 for D (6 bases). CDR3 length: 16 residues. The V end lost 0 bases, the J end lost 1 base, and 10 bases lay between the germline ends. Germline loops: CDR1 SGHKS, CDR2 YYEKEE (reference sequence). The CDR3 region has the DNA TGTGCCAGCAGCTTGGGCGGGACTTTGAACACCGGGGAGCTGTTTTTT. Its translation is CASSLGGTLNTGELFF.

This clone has only a few counts. The V gene is TRBV6-5, the J gene TRBJ1-3; D remains unclear. CDR1 MNHEY and CDR2 SVGAGI come from the germline V gene. The CDR3 loop spans 15 amino acids. Between the trimmed V and J ends, which lost 0 bases and 4 bases, there was a span of 10 bases. CDR3 loop: CASSYSPEVGNTIYF. The CDR3 DNA reads as TGTGCCAGCAGTTACTCGCCAGAGGTGGGAAACACCATATATTTT.

This rearrangement joins TRBV15 to TRBJ1-5; D gene unclear. CDR1 is LNHNV, CDR2 YYDKDF, per germline (reference sequence). The length of the CDR3 is 17 residues. V lost 4 bases, J lost 0 bases, and 16 bases lay in between. CDR3 residues: CATSKWTRTYSNQPQHF. DNA of the CDR3: TGTGCCACCAGCAAATGGACGAGGACTTATAGCAATCAGCCCCAGCATTTT.

The rearrangement uses TRBV5-8 and TRBJ1-5; the D gene is possibly TRBD1 (6 bases). CDR3 length equals 16 residues. Trimming left V 6 bases short and J 2 bases short, with 18 bases between. Germline assignment: CDR1 SGHTS and CDR2 YDEGEE. CDR3 nucleotides: TGTGCCAGCAATCCTCCGGGGGGCACTGGCAATCAGCCCCAGCATTTT. This encodes CASNPPGGTGNQPQHF.

J is TRBJ2-3 and V is TRBV19, with unresolved D. The V end was cut by 2 bases, the J end by 0 bases, with 12 bases between. This CDR3 spans 16 amino acids. Germline V lookup: CDR1 LNHDA, CDR2 SQIVND (reference sequence). The CDR3 region has the DNA TGTGCCAGTAGTATATCTCGGCTAGACAGCACAGATACGCAGTATTTT. Protein product: CASSISRLDSTDTQYF.

V usage is TRBV7-6 and J usage is TRBJ1-1, with unresolved D. The germline CDR1 and CDR2 sequences are SGHVS and FNYEAQ. The ends were cut back, 5 bases at V and 5 bases at J, with 15 bases in the middle. The CDR3 is made up of 14 amino acids. CDR3 DNA: TGTGCCAGCAGCAACCAGGAGGGATATACTGAAGCTTTCTTT. As protein: CASSNQEGYTEAFF.

The chain has TRBV9 and TRBJ2-7; 7 bases align to TRBD1. The germline V gene has CDR1 SGDLS and CDR2 YYNGEE. There are 13 residues in the CDR3. Unmatched junction bases numbered 5, after V lost 3 bases and J lost 5 bases. In DNA form, the CDR3 reads TGTGCCAGCAGCGCCCAGACAGGGAACGAGCAGTACTTC. Translating it yields CASSAQTGNEQYF.

This chain connects TRBV5-4 to TRBJ1-4; 9 bases are a match to TRBD1. J was trimmed by 8 bases and V by 3 bases; bases with no gene match: 11. The CDR3 runs to 16 residues. Germline CDR1 SGHNT, CDR2 YYREEE (reference sequence). This CDR3 reads CASSSGQGTGREKLFF. The CDR3 DNA reads TGTGCCAGCAGCTCGGGACAGGGAACGGGTCGGGAAAAACTGTTTTTT.

This chain connects TRBV6-5 to TRBJ2-5; 8 positions match TRBD1. The assigned J gene may be wrong: the sequence end matches TRBJ2-7 better. CDR1 MNHEY and CDR2 SVGAGI come from the germline V gene. This CDR3 is built from 14 residues. The CDR3 loop is CASSSTGGSYEQYF. Written as DNA, the CDR3 is TGTGCCAGCAGCTCTACAGGGGGCTCCTACGAGCAGTACTTC.

This chain connects TRBV2 to TRBJ1-1; D is undetermined. This CDR3 spans 13 amino acids. Looked up from germline, CDR1 is SNHLY and CDR2 is FYNNEI. Trimming pared 4 bases from V and 11 bases from J, leaving 17 bases between. The CDR3 DNA reads as TGTGCCAGCAGTGCTCGGGCGGAAAGGGAGGCTTTCTTT. Translation: CASSARAEREAFF.

V usage is TRBV11-2 and J usage is TRBJ2-3; D gene uncertain. The CDR3 spans 13 residues. Germline-derived CDR1 and CDR2 are SGHAT and FQNNGV. Trimming pared 5 bases from V and 2 bases from J, leaving 8 bases between. The CDR3 loop reads CASSLGVTDTQYF. The CDR3 DNA is TGTGCCAGCAGCCTCGGAGTCACAGATACGCAGTATTTT.

The chain recombines TRBV2 with TRBJ2-7, with D uncertain. This CDR3 spans 13 amino acids. Germline CDR1 SNHLY, CDR2 FYNNEI. The V end was cut by 7 bases, the J end by 3 bases, with 13 bases between. The CDR3: CASTTAGFYEQYF. The CDR3 region has the DNA TGTGCCAGCACTACGGCAGGCTTCTACGAGCAGTACTTC.

The V and J genes are TRBV7-6 and TRBJ1-1; 8 bases line up with TRBD1. Trimming took 4 bases from V and 4 from J; bases not matched to a gene: 8. The CDR3 extends over 15 amino acids. Looked up from germline, CDR1 is SGHVS and CDR2 is FNYEAQ. CDR3 nucleotides: TGTGCCAGCAGCTACCTGGGACAGGATCTCACTGAAGCTTTCTTT. Translation: CASSYLGQDLTEAFF.

The genes are TRBV27 and TRBJ1-6; D not certain. V lost 3 bases to trimming and J lost 9 bases, with 6 bases between them. The CDR3 loop spans 12 amino acids. Germline lookup yields CDR1 MNHEY and CDR2 SMNVEV (reference sequence). This CDR3 reads CASSFIGSPLHF. Here the CDR3 DNA reads TGTGCCAGCAGTTTTATCGGTTCACCCCTCCACTTT.

In this sample, this clone turned up a few times. The V call is TRBV6-1, the J call TRBJ1-1; D may be TRBD1 (5 bases). This CDR3 comprises 14 residues. V dropped 2 bases and J dropped 1 base, with 8 bases sitting between them. Germline V CDR1 and CDR2: MNHNS, SASEGT. The CDR3 spells CASSERRGNTEAFF. The DNA of the CDR3 is TGTGCCAGCAGTGAAAGGAGGGGGAACACTGAAGCTTTCTTT.

The rearrangement joins TRBV27 to TRBJ1-2; D is unresolved. Germline CDR1 reads MNHEY; CDR2 reads SMNVEV (reference sequence). The CDR3 is 15 residues long. Trimming removed 0 bases at V and 0 bases at J, with 8 bases between. The CDR3: CASSLSSSANYGYTF. DNA for the CDR3: TGTGCCAGCAGTTTATCGTCCAGCGCTAACTATGGCTACACCTTC.

The chain links TRBV12-5 to TRBJ1-1, with TRBD1 identical over 8 bases. V gave up 5 bases and J gave up 4 bases; unmatched junction bases: 9. The V gene's germline CDR1 is LGHNT and CDR2 FRNRAP. The CDR3 loop spans 15 amino acids. CDR3 sequence reads: CASGTTGTGITEAFF. DNA of the CDR3: TGTGCTAGTGGTACCACCGGGACAGGCATCACTGAAGCTTTCTTT.

The chain carries TRBV5-1 and TRBJ1-5; a possible D gene is TRBD1 (5 bases). Trimming shortened V by 0 bases and J by 3 bases, and 10 bases separated the two germline ends. The germline CDR1 and CDR2 sequences are SGHRS and YFSETQ. This CDR3 is built from 15 residues. CDR3 protein: CASSLDGDSNQPQHF. The CDR3 DNA follows: TGCGCCAGCAGCTTGGACGGGGACTCCAATCAGCCCCAGCATTTT.

The chain joins TRBV2 to TRBJ1-5; tentatively, D is TRBD1 (5 bases). Trimming left V 3 bases short and J 2 bases short, with 11 bases between. There are 15 residues in the CDR3. From germline, CDR1 is SNHLY and CDR2 FYNNEI. The CDR3 here is CASSEWGGRNQPQHF. The DNA of the CDR3 is TGTGCCAGCAGTGAGTGGGGGGGACGCAATCAGCCCCAGCATTTT.

The chain couples TRBV7-2 to TRBJ2-2; 9 nucleotides agree with TRBD2. The CDR3 is 17 amino acids. Germline-derived CDR1 and CDR2 are SGHTA and FQGNSA. Trimming at V came to 3 bases and at J to 4 bases, leaving 9 bases not matched to a gene. The CDR3 loop reads CASSFLLAGVRTGELFF. In DNA, the CDR3 is TGTGCCAGCAGCTTTCTCTTAGCGGGAGTTCGCACCGGGGAGCTGTTTTTT.

CDR3 protein: CASSQDTPGELFF. CDR3 DNA sequence: TGTGCCAGCAGTCAGGACACCCCCGGGGAGCTGTTTTTT. The chain carries TRBV6-4 and TRBJ2-2, with a weak D call TRBD1 (5 bases). Germline values: CDR1 MRHNA, CDR2 SNTAGT. Trimming cost V 5 bases and J 6 bases, with 10 bases left between them. The CDR3 runs 13 residues.

This clone was counted between two and nine times. The rearrangement links TRBV7-8 to TRBJ2-1, with TRBD2 as a possible D gene (6 bases). The V end was cut by 1 base, the J end by 9 bases, with 16 bases between. Per germline, CDR1 SGHVS and CDR2 FQNEAQ. This CDR3 is built from 15 residues. The CDR3 is CASSLVVLVGGEQFF. In nucleotides, the CDR3 is TGTGCCAGCAGCTTAGTAGTACTTGTGGGGGGTGAGCAGTTCTTC.

This clone was observed a handful of times. The rearrangement uses TRBV6-6 and TRBJ1-2, with 7 bases matching TRBD1. CDR3 length: 14 residues. V was clipped by 5 bases and J by 7 bases; unmatched bases: 10. Germline CDR1 reads MNHNY; CDR2 reads SVGAGI (reference sequence). CDR3 region: CASSTSGTDFGYTF. The CDR3 DNA reads TGTGCCAGCAGTACCTCCGGGACAGATTTTGGCTACACCTTC.

The CDR3 loop is CASSIFRGNQPQHF. The CDR3 DNA is TGTGCCAGTAGTATTTTCAGGGGCAATCAGCCCCAGCATTTT. J is TRBJ1-5 and V is TRBV19; perhaps TRBD1 as D (5 bases). This CDR3 is built from 14 residues. Germline loops: CDR1 LNHDA, CDR2 SQIVND (reference sequence). With 3 bases removed from V and 2 bases from J, the gap between germline ends came to 8 bases. The full variable domain, with the rest looked up from reference TRBV19 and TRBJ1-5, is DGGITQSPKYLFRKEGQNVTLSCEQNLNHDAMYWYRQDPGQGLRLIYYSQIVNDFQKGDIAEGYSVSREKKESFPLTVTSAQKNPTAFYLCASSIFRGNQPQHFGDGTRLSIL.

The V and J genes are TRBV18 and TRBJ2-5, with D possibly matching TRBD2 (5 bases). CDR3 size: 13 residues. The V gene's germline CDR1 is KGHSH and CDR2 LQKENI. V was shortened by 8 bases and J by 4 bases, with 14 bases between the two germline ends. The CDR3 nucleotides are TGTGCCAGCATGGAGAGGGCGGTAGAGACCCAGTACTTC. This codes for CASMERAVETQYF.

This sequence joins TRBV5-4 and TRBJ1-1; perhaps TRBD1 as D (6 bases). V lost 4 bases and J lost 5, with 15 bases in between. Germline values: CDR1 SGHNT, CDR2 YYREEE (reference sequence). This CDR3 region has 14 residues. This CDR3 reads CASSQAGVRTEAFF. The CDR3 DNA follows: TGTGCCAGCAGCCAAGCAGGGGTGAGAACTGAAGCTTTCTTT.